A selection of T cell receptor beta chains follows, all from one sample in a study of CD4 T cells in relation to SARS-CoV-2 and coronaviruses. Sequencing used immunoSEQ multiplex PCR; TCRdb keeps in-frame clones, though not all of them. Seen here are about 36,000 clones, roughly 83% observed once, and the top ten hold 6.5% to 8%. Their antigens remain unidentified. The sample consisted of naive CD4+ T cells from PBMCs, cultured in vitro. Source of these receptors: an adult with COVID-19. Each CDR3 is given with its conserved first and last residue. A D gene is named only where the DNA matches it firmly. Only some rows state a clone size, as once, few, many or a class for expanded clones.

TRBD2	TRBV28	-	TRBJ2-7	CASSTPAGDTYEQYF	TGTGCCAGCAGTACCCCCGCGGGAGACACCTACGAGCAGTACTTC
-	TRBV28	-	TRBJ2-1	CASSLPTGLANEQFF	TGTGCCAGCAGCCTACCAACAGGGTTGGCCAATGAGCAGTTCTTC
TRBD2	TRBV18	-	TRBJ2-2	CASSPKPGRSTGELFF	TGTGCCAGCTCACCAAAACCCGGGAGGTCCACCGGGGAGCTGTTTTTT
-	TRBV5-6	-	TRBJ2-5	CASSLRGGETQYF	TGTGCCAGCAGCTTAAGGGGAGGAGAGACCCAGTACTTC
TRBD2	TRBV24-1	-	TRBJ2-1	CATSDSAGGNNEQFF	TGTGCCACCAGTGATTCAGCGGGAGGAAACAATGAGCAGTTCTTC
-	TRBV19	-	TRBJ2-3	CASTVAGYTDTQYF	TGTGCCAGTACCGTGGCGGGCTACACAGATACGCAGTATTTT
-	TRBV27	-	TRBJ1-1	CASSPAALGDTEAFF	TGTGCCAGCAGTCCAGCCGCTTTAGGAGACACTGAAGCTTTCTTT
-	TRBV28	few	TRBJ1-2	CASSSGAGIYGYTF	TGTGCCAGCAGTTCGGGGGCGGGGATCTATGGCTACACCTTC
-	TRBV4-1	-	TRBJ1-1	CASSPWTENYQVTEAFF	TGCGCCAGCAGCCCCTGGACAGAGAATTATCAGGTCACTGAAGCTTTCTTT
-	TRBV10-3	-	TRBJ1-6	CAISRTLNKNSPLHF	TGTGCCATCAGTCGAACCTTGAACAAGAATTCACCCCTCCACTTT
TRBD2	TRBV4-2	-	TRBJ2-3	CASSLGLAGDTQYF	TGTGCCAGCAGCTTGGGACTAGCGGGAGATACGCAGTATTTT
-	TRBV28	-	TRBJ1-1	CASSLRDTEAFF	TGTGCCAGCAGCCTGCGGGACACAGAAGCTTTCTTT
TRBD2	TRBV7-6	once	TRBJ2-7	CASSLGPGLAPNGGAYEQYF	TGTGCCAGCAGCTTAGGACCGGGACTAGCGCCCAACGGAGGGGCATACGAGCAGTACTTC
-	TRBV21-1	-	TRBJ1-1	CAIPIGRFFGAFF	TGTGCCATTCCGATCGGCCGATTTTTCGGAGCTTTCTTT
TRBD1	TRBV5-1	-	TRBJ1-3	CASSLAGGGNTIYF	TGCGCCAGCAGCTTGGCAGGGGGCGGAAACACCATATATTTT
TRBD1	TRBV5-1	-	TRBJ2-7	CASSLVGDRDEQYF	TGCGCCAGCAGCTTGGTGGGGGACAGGGACGAGCAGTACTTC
TRBD1	TRBV30	-	TRBJ1-5	CAWSRPGTETYSNQPQHF	TGTGCCTGGAGCAGACCCGGGACAGAAACTTATAGCAATCAGCCCCAGCATTTT
TRBD2	TRBV9	-	TRBJ2-1	CASSVIGTSYNEQFF	TGTGCCAGCAGCGTAATCGGGACTAGCTACAATGAGCAGTTCTTC
-	TRBV2	-	TRBJ2-5	CASKRETQYF	TGTGCCAGCAAGCGAGAGACCCAGTACTTC
TRBD1	TRBV28	-	TRBJ1-2	CASSSPWTGDYGYTF	TGTGCCAGCAGTTCGCCTTGGACAGGGGACTATGGCTACACCTTC
-	TRBV7-9	once	TRBJ1-6	CASSSPGRSSYNSPLHF	TGTGCCAGCAGCTCCCCGGGACGGAGCTCCTATAATTCACCCCTCCACTTT
TRBD2	TRBV7-9	-	TRBJ2-3	CATNGGSSSDTQYF	TGTGCCACAAATGGCGGGAGTTCTTCAGATACGCAGTATTTT
TRBD2	TRBV7-9	-	TRBJ2-5	CASSLASGGQETQYF	TGTGCCAGCAGCTTAGCGAGCGGGGGCCAAGAGACCCAGTACTTC
TRBD2	TRBV3-1/TRBV3-2	-	TRBJ2-7	CASSQDLVLAGEQYF	TGTGCCAGCAGCCAAGATCTTGTACTAGCGGGGGAGCAGTACTTC
-	TRBV7-9	few	TRBJ1-3	CASSPIYTLSSGNTIYF	TGTGCCAGCAGCCCCATTTATACCTTGAGCTCTGGAAACACCATATATTTT
TRBD1	TRBV9	once	TRBJ1-2	CASSNRGDYGYTF	TGTGCCAGCAGCAACAGGGGCGACTATGGCTACACCTTC
-	TRBV13	-	TRBJ2-4	CASSLMAGKAKNIRYF	TGTGCCAGCAGCTTAATGGCGGGAAAAGCCAAAAACATTCGGTACTTC
-	TRBV19	-	TRBJ1-1	CASTPQKNTEAFF	TGTGCCAGTACCCCACAGAAGAACACTGAAGCTTTCTTT
-	TRBV29-1	-	TRBJ2-5	CSVGDAPGRHQETQYF	TGCAGCGTCGGAGACGCCCCGGGCAGGCACCAAGAGACCCAGTACTTC
-	TRBV19	-	TRBJ1-5	CASSKQVTQPQHF	TGTGCCAGTAGCAAACAGGTTACCCAGCCCCAGCATTTT
-	TRBV28	-	TRBJ1-5	CASSLPANQPQHF	TGTGCCAGCAGTCTACCAGCCAATCAGCCCCAGCATTTT
-	TRBV21-1	-	TRBJ2-7	CASSKGGRDSYEQYF	TGTGCCAGCAGCAAAGGAGGTAGGGACTCCTACGAGCAGTACTTC